The 10 T cell receptor beta chains reported below all come from one sample, sequenced in a study of monozygotic twins with inflammatory bowel disease. TCRdb reanalyzed the 5' RACE reads and collapses them to one entry per CDR3 protein, without DNA. The listing contains fewer than 350,000 distinct CDR3 sequences. Sequenced input: blood. Receptor source: a human donor with ulcerative colitis or Crohn's disease, or a healthy co-twin of an affected twin (not recorded which).

The chain is built from TRBV10-3 and TRBJ1-5. Germline CDR1 and CDR2: ENHRY and SYGVKD. CDR3 length equals 15 residues. The CDR3 sequence: CAISEGAGPNQPQHF.

V is TRBV7-6 and J is TRBJ2-3; TCRdb lists TRBD1, though no DNA is available to test this call. This CDR3 is built from 18 residues. Per germline, CDR1 SGHVS and CDR2 FNYEAQ. CDR3: CASSLNMIGARSGDTQYF.

The chain carries TRBV2 and TRBJ1-4. CDR1 SNHLY and CDR2 FYNNEI come from the germline V gene. This CDR3 comprises 15 residues. The CDR3 is CASQREHIRLEKLFF.

The chain is built from TRBV20-1 and TRBJ1-5; TCRdb's D call, TRBD1, is unchecked because there is no DNA. The CDR3 covers 13 residues. The germline gives CDR1 DFQATT, CDR2 SNEGSKA (reference sequence). CDR3 in amino acids: CSAKNRADQPQHF.

The chain uses TRBV5-1 and TRBJ2-1; TCRdb names TRBD2, which stays unverified in the absence of DNA. The CDR3 spans 15 residues. Germline CDR1 and CDR2: SGHRS and YFSETQ. The CDR3 protein is CASIPTSGGANEQFF.

This chain links TRBV7-2 with TRBJ2-2; TCRdb calls TRBD2, which cannot be checked without DNA. Germline loops: CDR1 SGHTA, CDR2 FQGNSA. This CDR3 region has 14 residues. This CDR3 reads CASSLAWRGGELFF.

The chain links TRBV10-3 to TRBJ1-6; lacking DNA, the TRBD1 call made by TCRdb goes unchecked. This CDR3 contains 14 residues. CDR1 ENHRY and CDR2 SYGVKD come from the germline V gene. CDR3: CAVKRTEYNSPLHF.

The V and J genes are TRBV28 and TRBJ2-7; the D gene TCRdb calls, TRBD1, cannot be checked with no DNA. CDR1 MDHEN and CDR2 SYDVKM come from the germline V gene. The CDR3 has 15 residues. This CDR3 reads CASSDPGQGVHEQYF.

The rearrangement joins TRBV7-6 to TRBJ2-1; TCRdb indicates TRBD1, and absent DNA this call remains unverified. Germline V gene data show CDR1 as SGHVS and CDR2 as FNYEAQ. This CDR3 has 15 amino acids. The CDR3 loop is CASSPDRGRRNEQFF. The full variable domain, with the rest looked up from reference TRBV7-6 and TRBJ2-1, is GAGVSQSPRYKVTKRGQDVALRCDPISGHVSLYWYRQALGQGPEFLTYFNYEAQQDKSGLPNDRFSAERPEGSISTLTIQRTEQRDSAMYRCASSPDRGRRNEQFFGPGTRLTVL.

The genes are TRBV11-3 and TRBJ2-5; there is no DNA to check the TCRdb D call of TRBD2. This CDR3 has 15 amino acids. Germline V gene data show CDR1 as SGHNT and CDR2 as YENEEA. CDR3: CASSSRTSGEETQYF.